This T cell receptor beta chain was sequenced in a study of control samples from healthy donors and cancer patients (dated by TCRdb to about 2020). A remark on this clone: The antigen this receptor binds is unknown. Base qualities were left out, and no much larger clone turns up one base away. Other DNA sequences of this sample code for an identical CDR3.

The library was built by means of the immunoSEQ multiplex PCR assay. TCRdb holds this immuneACCESS table with in-frame rearrangements only. Some clones are missing; in checked studies, unresolved V genes explain under half, and the rest has no known cause. The sample table shows approximately 90,000 clones, and about 82% are seen once. Clones ranked in the top ten supply approximately 19% of the sample. This receptor was obtained from a man aged 30 to 39 in good health. Sequencing used blood.

The nucleotide sequence is given as TGTGCCAGCAGCCTGGACAGCTACAATGAGCAGTTCTTC. It codes for CASSLDSYNEQFF. This chain is built from TRBV5-5 and TRBJ2-1; TRBD1 is possibly the D segment (6 matching bases). V loses 4 bases, J loses 3 bases, and the germline ends lie 8 bases apart. The CDR3 holds 13 amino acids from the cysteine to the phenylalanine. Just the 39-base CDR3 DNA is kept, in frame starting at base 1. CDR1 and CDR2 were assigned from the germline V gene (reference sequence) as SGHKS and YYEKEE.